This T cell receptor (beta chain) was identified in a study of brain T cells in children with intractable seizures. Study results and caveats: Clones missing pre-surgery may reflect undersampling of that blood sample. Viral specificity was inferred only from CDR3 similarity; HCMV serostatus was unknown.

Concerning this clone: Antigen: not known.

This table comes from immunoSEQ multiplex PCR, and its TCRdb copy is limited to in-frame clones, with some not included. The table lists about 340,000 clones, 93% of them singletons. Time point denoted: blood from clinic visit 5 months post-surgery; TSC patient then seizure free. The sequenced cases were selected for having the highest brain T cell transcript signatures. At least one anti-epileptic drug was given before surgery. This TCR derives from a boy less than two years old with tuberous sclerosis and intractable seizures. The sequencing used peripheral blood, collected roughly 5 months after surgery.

CDR3 region: CASSVAGLAGVKYEQFF. The CDR3 nucleotides are TGTGCCAGCAGCGTAGCTGGACTAGCGGGAGTAAAATATGAGCAGTTCTTC. The rearrangement uses TRBV9 and TRBJ2-1, with 13 bases identical to TRBD2. The CDR3 extends over 17 amino acids. The junction had 8 bases not matched to a gene; V was cut back by 0 bases and J by 8 bases. Looked up from germline, CDR1 is SGDLS and CDR2 is YYNGEE.